These 2 T cell receptor beta chains share one sample of origin, sequenced in a study of blood T cell repertoires in COVID-19. Using immunoSEQ multiplex PCR, the repertoire was profiled, and TCRdb retains in-frame clones only, with some absent. The sample carries about 100,000 clones, 80% to 90% recorded once. What was sequenced was peripheral blood. Receptor source: an elderly man with acute or convalescent COVID-19.

The rearrangement links TRBV13 to TRBJ1-6; D is perhaps TRBD1 (6 bases). The germline V and J ends were trimmed by 5 bases and 9 bases, with 14 bases remaining between them. CDR3 length: 14 amino acids. Germline V gene lookup returns CDR1 PRHDT and CDR2 FYEKMQ (reference sequence). CDR3: CASSLSTGASPLHF. The DNA for the CDR3 is TGTGCCAGCAGCCTCTCGACAGGAGCTTCACCCCTCCACTTT.

The chain joins TRBV6-6 to TRBJ1-6; tentative D call: TRBD1 (6 bases). V was clipped by 6 bases and J by 7 bases, with 13 bases between them. The CDR3 contains 14 residues. Germline V gene sequence: CDR1 MNHNY, CDR2 SVGAGI (reference sequence). The CDR3 loop is CASSGGQLNSPLHF. As DNA, the CDR3 is TGTGCCAGCAGCGGCGGACAGTTAAATTCACCCCTCCACTTT.